These 9 T cell receptor beta chains were sequenced from one sample in a study of beta chain features in type 1 diabetes. Reverse transcription of all isolated RNA meant that expressed TCRB transcripts were sequenced. The data were produced by immunoSEQ multiplex PCR, yet TCRdb's version contains in-frame clones alone and is incomplete. The sample lists fewer than 650,000 clones, roughly a sixth occurring once. The sample comprised naive CD4+ T cells from blood. The receptors here all came from a man younger than 35 in good health.

This clone was found a few times. V usage is TRBV4-2 and J usage is TRBJ1-2; TRBD1 matches at 8 bases. The ends lost 2 bases at V and 8 bases at J; junction bases unmatched: 7. CDR3 length equals 14 residues. CDR1 and CDR2 (germline): LGHNA, YNFKEQ. The CDR3 DNA reads as TGTGCCAGCAGCCAACAGGGGGCCAGAAGGGGCTACACCTTC. Encoded protein: CASSQQGARRGYTF.

This clone has just a few counts. This rearrangement joins TRBV25-1 to TRBJ2-5; D gene unclear. The tail of the sequence fits TRBJ2-7 better, so the J call may be wrong. The CDR3 runs to 10 residues. Per germline, CDR1 MGHDK and CDR2 SYGVNS. CDR3 coding DNA: TGTGCCAGCAGAGGCTACGAGCAGTACTTC. Translated: CASRGYEQYF.

The V gene is TRBV2, the J gene TRBJ2-3; weak D call: TRBD2 (6 bases). Trimming left V 6 bases short and J 5 bases short, with 12 bases between. CDR3 length equals 13 residues. Germline-derived CDR1 and CDR2 are SNHLY and FYNNEI. CDR3 residues: CASRSRGGDTQYF. CDR3 sequence (DNA): TGTGCCAGCAGGTCGCGGGGCGGAGATACGCAGTATTTT.

This clone appeared a few times. The chain carries TRBV7-9 and TRBJ2-2, with D unresolved. V lost 4 bases and J 1 base, leaving 7 bases between the germline ends. The CDR3 runs 14 residues. Germline CDR1 reads SEHNR; CDR2 reads FQNEAQ (reference sequence). Here the CDR3 reads CASSYDGNTGELFF. CDR3 nucleotides: TGTGCCAGCAGCTATGACGGGAACACCGGGGAGCTGTTTTTT.

The V call is TRBV30, the J call TRBJ2-5, with TRBD1 as a possible D gene (5 bases). Trimming took off 3 bases at V and 3 bases at J, with 11 bases between the two ends. The germline V gene has CDR1 GTSNPN and CDR2 SVGIG (reference sequence). This CDR3 is built from 13 residues. CDR3 region: CAWSKQAEETQYF. DNA for the CDR3: TGTGCCTGGAGCAAACAGGCGGAAGAGACCCAGTACTTC.

This rearrangement joins TRBV4-2 to TRBJ2-3; TRBD2 aligns across 7 bases. V trimming: 6 bases; J trimming: 5 bases; junction bases outside the gene matches: 8. CDR1 and CDR2 from the germline V gene are LGHNA and YNFKEQ. The CDR3 has 14 amino acids. CDR3 bases: TGTGCCAGCAGTCCCAGGGAGGGAGAAGATACGCAGTATTTT. This encodes CASSPREGEDTQYF.

This clone was detected a few times. The genes are TRBV18 and TRBJ2-7; 8 positions agree with TRBD2. Per the germline V gene, CDR1 is KGHSH and CDR2 is LQKENI. This CDR3 comprises 14 residues. V was pared by 3 bases and J by 5 bases, with 6 bases of the junction left unmatched. Here the CDR3 reads CASSPPSGGNEQYF. Written as DNA, the CDR3 is TGTGCCAGCTCACCTCCCTCGGGGGGGAACGAGCAGTACTTC.

In DNA, the CDR3 is TGTGCCAGCAGCAAAAGACCGCTTAACACCGGGGAGCTGTTTTTT. Protein sequence: CASSKRPLNTGELFF. The chain carries TRBV6-5 and TRBJ2-2; D call uncertain. From germline, CDR1 is MNHEY and CDR2 SVGAGI. The CDR3 totals 15 residues. V lost 6 bases, J lost 2 bases, and 13 bases lay in between.

This clone came up a few times. V gene TRBV14 combines with J gene TRBJ2-5; D gene unclear. The CDR3 extends over 13 amino acids. Germline CDR1 SGHDN, CDR2 FVKESK. V shed 1 base and J shed 5 bases, with 8 bases lying between them. The CDR3 region has the DNA TGTGCCAGCAGCCAAGTAGGGTCGGAGACCCAGTACTTC. Translation gives CASSQVGSETQYF.